One TCR beta chain is described in this entry. These data come from a study of cytomegalovirus exposure and HLA in healthy donors. PCR amplification relied on 60 Vbeta primers (plus 13 Jbeta primers). The data were produced by immunoSEQ multiplex PCR, yet TCRdb's version contains in-frame clones alone and is incomplete. The sample has more than 200,000 clones, approximately 79% seen once. This TCR came from a man aged 18 to 29 in good health and CMV-seronegative. The sequencing input was PBMCs.

CDR3 in amino acids: CASSSNFLPSGSHNEQFF. CDR3 coding DNA: TGTGCCAGCAGCTCTAACTTCCTCCCTAGCGGGTCCCACAATGAGCAGTTCTTC. V usage is TRBV28 and J usage is TRBJ2-1; TRBD2 agrees at 8 bases. The junction had 18 bases not matched to a gene; V was cut back by 6 bases and J by 5 bases. CDR3 length: 18 residues. The germline CDR1 and CDR2 sequences are MDHEN and SYDVKM.